The rows below give T cell receptor beta chains drawn from one sample of a study of CD8 T cells in Susac syndrome. TCRdb re-called the immunoSEQ multiplex PCR reads with MiXCR, one entry per CDR3 protein. The data show a few hundred thousand distinct CDR3 sequences, 93% seen once. The sequencing sample was made of CD4+ T cells from PBMCs. These receptors all stem from a human donor with multiple sclerosis. The CDR3 runs from the conserved cysteine through the conserved F or W. The D gene is left open where the match is weak. Clone sizes are given selectively: once, few, many, or a class where the clone is expanded.

clone_size	v_call	d_call	j_call	cdr3_nt	cdr3_aa
NA	TRBV15	TRBD2	TRBJ2-1	TGTGCCACCAGCAGAGAGGTAGCGGGAGGAGGGAATGAGCAGTTCTTC	CATSREVAGGGNEQFF
NA	TRBV6-4	TRBD1	TRBJ2-3	TGTGCCAGCAGTATACAGGGGACGGATACGCAGTATTTT	CASSIQGTDTQYF
once	TRBV15	NA	TRBJ1-2	TGTGCCACCAGCAGAGCCCGGGTCCAAGGCTACACCTTC	CATSRARVQGYTF
NA	TRBV6-6	TRBD1	TRBJ1-2	TGTGCCAGCAGTTACACATGGGACAGCTATGGCTACACCTTC	CASSYTWDSYGYTF
NA	TRBV5-1	TRBD2	TRBJ2-5	TGCGCCAGCAGCACGGGACTAGGTGACCAAGAGACCCAGTACTTC	CASSTGLGDQETQYF
NA	TRBV9	NA	TRBJ2-3	TGTGCCAGCACCAAGGACCTACCACTTGATACGCAGTATTTT	CASTKDLPLDTQYF
NA	TRBV11-2	NA	TRBJ2-7	TGTGCCAGCAGACTCGCGGATACCCTCTACGAGCAGTACTTC	CASRLADTLYEQYF
NA	TRBV5-1	NA	TRBJ2-5	TGCGCCAGCAGCTTCACAGGAAGGCGACTAAACACCGATCAAGAGACCCAGTACTTC	CASSFTGRRLNTDQETQYF
NA	TRBV7-2	NA	TRBJ1-2	TGTGCCAGCAGCGAACAGGGTACCGCTGGTGGCTACACCTTC	CASSEQGTAGGYTF
NA	TRBV7-3	NA	TRBJ2-2	TGTGCCAGCAGCTTAAGTACGGCCGGGGAGCTGTTTTTT	CASSLSTAGELFF
once	TRBV5-1	TRBD2	TRBJ2-5	TGCGCCAGCAGCTTGACTAGCGGGGGGGCGGCGAAGACCCAGTACTTC	CASSLTSGGAAKTQYF
NA	TRBV5-6	NA	TRBJ1-1	TGTGCCAGCAGCCGCGACAGCACTGAAGCTTTCTTT	CASSRDSTEAFF
once	TRBV30	TRBD2	TRBJ2-5	TGTGCCTGGAGGAGGCGGGAGGCGGGGACCCAGTACTTC	CAWRRREAGTQYF
NA	TRBV14	TRBD1	TRBJ2-7	TGTGCCAGCAGCCAAGACGGACAGGGTAACTACGAGCAGTACTTC	CASSQDGQGNYEQYF
NA	TRBV6-2/TRBV6-3	TRBD2	TRBJ2-4	TGTGCCAGCAGTTACCCTAGCGGGGGAGCCAAAAACATTCAGTACTTC	CASSYPSGGAKNIQYF
NA	TRBV5-5	TRBD1	TRBJ1-4	TGTGCCAGCAGCCTCCCTTGGGACAGACTTAATGAAAAACTGTTTTTT	CASSLPWDRLNEKLFF
NA	TRBV10-3	NA	TRBJ2-3	TGTGCCATCAGTGAGAGGACGCAAACTAGCACAGATACGCAGTATTTT	CAISERTQTSTDTQYF
NA	TRBV4-2	TRBD1	TRBJ1-1	TGTGCCAGCAGCCAAGATCGGGCTCTCCAGGGGGCCGACACTGAAGCTTTCTTT	CASSQDRALQGADTEAFF
NA	TRBV30	NA	TRBJ1-1	TGTGCCTGGTTGCCGCGAGGGACTGAAGCTTTCTTT	CAWLPRGTEAFF
NA	TRBV3-1	NA	TRBJ1-2	TGTGCCAGCAGCCAAGATGTGGGCTATGGCTACACCTTC	CASSQDVGYGYTF
NA	TRBV2	TRBD1	TRBJ1-1	TGTGCCAGCAGTAAACAGGGGGCTCGGTCGAACACTGAAGCTTTCTTT	CASSKQGARSNTEAFF
NA	TRBV24-1	NA	TRBJ2-1	TGTGCCACCAGTTTAACAGGGATCGATGAGCAGTTCTTC	CATSLTGIDEQFF
NA	TRBV29-1	TRBD1	TRBJ1-1	TGCAGCGTGGGGGACAGGATGAACACTGAAGCTTTCTTT	CSVGDRMNTEAFF
NA	TRBV29-1	NA	TRBJ1-1	TGCAGCGTTGGTCAGGCCCAGAACACTGAAGCTTTCTTT	CSVGQAQNTEAFF
NA	TRBV30	NA	TRBJ1-2	TGTGCCTGGAGTGTACTAGCGGGGGGAAGGGGATCTGGCTACACCTTC	CAWSVLAGGRGSGYTF
NA	TRBV28	NA	TRBJ1-1	TGTGCCAGCAGTTTATGGAAGAACACTGAAGCTTTCTTT	CASSLWKNTEAFF
NA	TRBV29-1	NA	TRBJ2-3	TGCAGCGTCGGGCCCGCAGATACGCAGTATTTT	CSVGPADTQYF
NA	TRBV9	TRBD2	TRBJ2-3	TGTGCCAGCAGCGCCCTAGCGGATTTCACAGATACGCAGTATTTT	CASSALADFTDTQYF
NA	TRBV28	NA	TRBJ2-7	TGTGCCAGCGACCGGGGAGCCTACGAGCAGTACTTC	CASDRGAYEQYF
NA	TRBV7-9	NA	TRBJ1-2	TGTGCCAGCAGTTCCGTTCGGGGGTATGGCTACACCTTC	CASSSVRGYGYTF
NA	TRBV9	NA	TRBJ1-6	TGTGCCAGCAGCGTAGATGGGCAGGGGAGGTCACCCCTCCACTTT	CASSVDGQGRSPLHF
NA	TRBV29-1	NA	TRBJ2-3	TGCAGCGTTGAAGATGTCGGAGTCCGTACGCAGTATTTT	CSVEDVGVRTQYF
NA	TRBV5-1	TRBD1	TRBJ1-2	TGCGCCAGCAGCTTGGGGGGCACCACGGGACAGCAAGGGGATGGCTACACCTTC	CASSLGGTTGQQGDGYTF
NA	TRBV10-2	NA	TRBJ1-4	TGCGCCAGCAGAGACATGGGAAAACTGTTTTTT	CASRDMGKLFF
NA	TRBV6-2/TRBV6-3	NA	TRBJ2-7	TGTGCCAGCAGCTACCCTGGAGGCAGCCGTTCCTACGAGCAGTACTTC	CASSYPGGSRSYEQYF